The rows below give T cell receptor beta chains drawn from one sample of a study of T cell changes during pregnancy in multiple sclerosis. Assay used: immunoSEQ multiplex PCR; TCRdb lists only in-frame clones, some missing. The sample carries 50,000 to 70,000 clones, roughly 93% recorded once. Sequenced material: peripheral blood, taken after pregnancy. Receptor source: a female donor with multiple sclerosis, enrolled in a pregnancy study. CDR3s include the opening cysteine and the closing phenylalanine or tryptophan. The D gene is left open where the match is weak. Only some rows state a clone size, as once, few, many or a class for expanded clones.

j_gene,abundance,len,d_gene,v_gene,CDR3aa,CDR3nt
TRBJ2-2,.,14,.,TRBV5-4,CASSSIGGTGELFF,TGTGCCAGCAGCTCCATAGGCGGGACCGGGGAGCTGTTTTTT
TRBJ1-2,.,13,.,TRBV4-3,CASSGTQNYGYTF,TGCGCCAGCAGTGGGACTCAAAACTATGGCTACACCTTC
TRBJ2-5,.,14,.,TRBV6-5,CASSLVSGQETQYF,TGTGCCAGCAGTTTGGTTAGCGGACAAGAGACCCAGTACTTC
TRBJ1-2,.,14,TRBD1,TRBV5-5,CASSIGTGYFGYTF,TGTGCCAGCAGCATTGGGACAGGCTATTTTGGCTACACCTTC
TRBJ2-2,.,13,.,TRBV19,CASSPKYTGELFF,TGTGCCAGTAGCCCAAAATACACCGGGGAGCTGTTTTTT
TRBJ2-1,.,14,TRBD2,TRBV19,CASSTGTRGNEQFF,TGTGCCAGTAGTACCGGGACTAGGGGTAATGAGCAGTTCTTC
TRBJ2-1,.,18,.,TRBV4-1,CASSQNLPRRGQGVEQFF,TGCGCCAGCAGCCAAAACCTCCCCCGGAGGGGGCAGGGAGTTGAGCAGTTCTTC
TRBJ1-1,once,15,.,TRBV4-3,CASSHREASGTEAFF,TGCGCCAGCAGCCACCGTGAGGCCAGCGGCACTGAAGCTTTCTTT
TRBJ2-7,.,14,.,TRBV27,CASSLISGSYEQYF,TGTGCCAGCAGTTTAATTAGCGGATCCTACGAGCAGTACTTC
TRBJ2-7,.,17,TRBD1,TRBV2,CASSERTGGESGYEQYF,TGTGCCAGCAGTGAAAGGACAGGGGGCGAATCTGGCTACGAGCAGTACTTC
TRBJ1-2,.,13,TRBD1,TRBV28,CASRKQGAYGYTF,TGTGCCAGCAGAAAGCAGGGGGCGTATGGCTACACCTTC
TRBJ1-5,.,14,.,TRBV4-1,CASSQVQGGQPQHF,TGCGCCAGCAGCCAAGTTCAGGGAGGGCAGCCCCAGCATTTT
TRBJ2-7,.,13,TRBD1,TRBV19,CASSTLQGSEQYF,TGTGCCAGTAGTACGCTACAGGGGAGCGAGCAGTACTTC
TRBJ1-2,few,14,.,TRBV15,CATSERSLRGGYTF,TGTGCCACCAGCGAGAGGAGCCTTAGAGGCGGCTACACCTTC
TRBJ1-4,.,15,TRBD1,TRBV6-1,CASSLRQGSNEKLFF,TGTGCCAGCAGCCTACGACAGGGGAGTAATGAAAAACTGTTTTTT
TRBJ2-7,.,14,TRBD2,TRBV2,CASSEARGSGEQYF,TGTGCCAGCAGTGAAGCGCGGGGGTCGGGGGAGCAGTACTTC
TRBJ2-7,.,15,TRBD1,TRBV7-2,CASSLPGQASYEQYF,TGTGCCAGCAGCCTTCCGGGACAGGCCTCCTACGAGCAGTACTTC
TRBJ2-5,.,14,.,TRBV7-2,CASSLARGQETQYF,TGTGCCAGCAGCTTAGCGCGAGGGCAAGAGACCCAGTACTTC
TRBJ2-5,.,16,TRBD2,TRBV4-3,CASSQEPAGYQETQYF,TGCGCCAGCAGCCAAGAGCCAGCGGGATACCAAGAGACCCAGTACTTC
TRBJ2-3,.,15,TRBD1,TRBV6-5,CASSLRDSRTDTQYF,TGTGCCAGCAGTCTCCGGGACAGTCGCACAGATACGCAGTATTTT
TRBJ2-7,.,14,TRBD1,TRBV18,CASSRQGVAYEQYF,TGTGCCAGCTCACGACAGGGAGTCGCCTACGAGCAGTACTTC
TRBJ2-1,.,18,TRBD2,TRBV7-2,CASSDNWGGLASYNEQFF,TGTGCCAGCAGCGACAACTGGGGGGGACTAGCCTCCTACAATGAGCAGTTCTTC
TRBJ2-3,.,17,TRBD2,TRBV19,CASHRTSGGLGTDTQYF,TGTGCCAGTCACCGGACTAGCGGAGGCCTAGGCACAGATACGCAGTATTTT
TRBJ2-2,.,15,.,TRBV11-3,CASSSGTLDTGELFF,TGTGCCAGCAGCTCCGGGACACTAGACACCGGGGAGCTGTTTTTT
TRBJ1-1,.,14,TRBD1,TRBV5-1,CASSSGQLNTEAFF,TGCGCCAGCAGCTCGGGACAGTTGAACACTGAAGCTTTCTTT